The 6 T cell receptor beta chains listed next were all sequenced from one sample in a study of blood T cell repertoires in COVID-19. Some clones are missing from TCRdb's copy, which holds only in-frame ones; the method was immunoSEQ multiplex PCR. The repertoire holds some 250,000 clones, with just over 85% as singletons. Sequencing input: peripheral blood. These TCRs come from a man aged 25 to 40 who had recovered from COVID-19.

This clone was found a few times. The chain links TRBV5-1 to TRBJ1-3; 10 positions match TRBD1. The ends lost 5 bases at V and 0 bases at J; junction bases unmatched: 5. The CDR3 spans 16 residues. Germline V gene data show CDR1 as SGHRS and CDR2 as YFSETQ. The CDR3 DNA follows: TGCGCCAGCAGTTCGGGACAGGGGTACTCTGGAAACACCATATATTTT. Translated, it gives CASSSGQGYSGNTIYF.

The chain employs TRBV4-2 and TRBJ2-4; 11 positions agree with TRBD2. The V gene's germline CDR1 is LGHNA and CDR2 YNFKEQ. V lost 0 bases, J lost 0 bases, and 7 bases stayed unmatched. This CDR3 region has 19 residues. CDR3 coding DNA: TGTGCCAGCAGCCAAGACGGGCTAGCGGGGGGACTAGCCAAAAACATTCAGTACTTC. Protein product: CASSQDGLAGGLAKNIQYF.

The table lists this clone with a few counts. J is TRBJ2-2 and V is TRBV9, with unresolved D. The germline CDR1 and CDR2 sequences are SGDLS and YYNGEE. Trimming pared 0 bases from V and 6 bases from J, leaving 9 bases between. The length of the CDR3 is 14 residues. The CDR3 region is CASSVGGLSGELFF. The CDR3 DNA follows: TGTGCCAGCAGCGTAGGAGGCTTGTCCGGGGAGCTGTTTTTT.

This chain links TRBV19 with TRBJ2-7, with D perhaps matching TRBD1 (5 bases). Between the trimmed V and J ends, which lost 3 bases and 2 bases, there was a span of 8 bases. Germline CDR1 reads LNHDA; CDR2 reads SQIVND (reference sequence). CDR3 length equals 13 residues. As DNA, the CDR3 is TGTGCCAGTAGTATTCCAGGGACCTACGAGCAGTACTTC. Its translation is CASSIPGTYEQYF.

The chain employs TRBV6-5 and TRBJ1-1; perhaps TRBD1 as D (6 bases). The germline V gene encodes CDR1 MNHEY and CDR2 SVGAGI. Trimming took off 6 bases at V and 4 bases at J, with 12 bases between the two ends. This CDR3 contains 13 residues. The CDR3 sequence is CASSRDKTTEAFF. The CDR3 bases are TGTGCCAGCAGCCGGGACAAGACCACTGAAGCTTTCTTT.

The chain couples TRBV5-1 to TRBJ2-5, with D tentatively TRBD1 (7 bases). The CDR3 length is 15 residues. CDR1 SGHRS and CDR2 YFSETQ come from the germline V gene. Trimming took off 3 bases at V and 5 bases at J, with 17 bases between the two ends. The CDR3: CASSSTGRQGETQYF. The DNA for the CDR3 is TGCGCCAGCAGCTCGACAGGGAGGCAGGGGGAGACCCAGTACTTC.